This is a list of T cell receptor beta chains from one sample in a study of T cells in localized non-small cell lung cancer. Measured with immunoSEQ multiplex PCR; TCRdb has only the in-frame clones, and not every one. Here the sample spans about 43,000 clones, 90% to 95% being singletons. Sequencing was performed on PBMCs, taken before any cancer treatment. Every receptor here comes from a woman aged 40-69 years with stage II lung adenocarcinoma. Each CDR3 is given without its conserved first and last residue. Each record gives: D gene, J gene, V gene, CDR3 protein. A D gene is named only where the DNA matches it firmly.

d_gene: -; j_gene: TRBJ1-4; v_gene: TRBV6-1; CDR3aa: ASSGGINEKLF
d_gene: -; j_gene: TRBJ2-2; v_gene: TRBV12-1; CDR3aa: ASSLKLAPTTGELF
d_gene: -; j_gene: TRBJ2-7; v_gene: TRBV4-1; CDR3aa: ASSTRKTYEQY
d_gene: TRBD1; j_gene: TRBJ1-2; v_gene: TRBV27; CDR3aa: ASSTRSLQGQFAYGYT
d_gene: TRBD1; j_gene: TRBJ1-1; v_gene: TRBV19; CDR3aa: ASSIGYLPGTGGAGEAF
d_gene: -; j_gene: TRBJ2-3; v_gene: TRBV23-1; CDR3aa: ASSQSYPRKGCTDTQY
d_gene: -; j_gene: TRBJ2-6; v_gene: TRBV10-2; CDR3aa: ASSRQDSGANVLT
d_gene: TRBD1; j_gene: TRBJ1-2; v_gene: TRBV4-1; CDR3aa: ASSQGQGTNYGYT
d_gene: -; j_gene: TRBJ2-6; v_gene: TRBV5-1; CDR3aa: ASSLALLASGANVLT
d_gene: -; j_gene: TRBJ2-4; v_gene: TRBV11-2; CDR3aa: ASSRGLAKNIQY
d_gene: -; j_gene: TRBJ2-7; v_gene: TRBV6-5; CDR3aa: ASSRTGVTPYEQY
d_gene: -; j_gene: TRBJ1-1; v_gene: TRBV5-6; CDR3aa: ASSSGSRDNTEAF
d_gene: TRBD2; j_gene: TRBJ2-1; v_gene: TRBV28; CDR3aa: ASSISGTSGRNEQF
d_gene: -; j_gene: TRBJ2-6; v_gene: TRBV2; CDR3aa: ASSEMTAGANVLT
d_gene: TRBD1; j_gene: TRBJ1-2; v_gene: TRBV11-1; CDR3aa: ASSTTGDSTYGYT
d_gene: TRBD1; j_gene: TRBJ2-7; v_gene: TRBV15; CDR3aa: ATSRDLDRGYEQY
d_gene: -; j_gene: TRBJ2-6; v_gene: TRBV28; CDR3aa: ASSISTGLGSGANVLT
d_gene: -; j_gene: TRBJ2-1; v_gene: TRBV18; CDR3aa: ASSQSGSSYNEQF
d_gene: -; j_gene: TRBJ2-7; v_gene: TRBV2; CDR3aa: AGRVDIGARIGQY
d_gene: -; j_gene: TRBJ2-1; v_gene: TRBV21-1; CDR3aa: ASSPPTSGRDNEQF
d_gene: TRBD1; j_gene: TRBJ2-2; v_gene: TRBV7-3; CDR3aa: ASSLTGTNTGELF
d_gene: -; j_gene: TRBJ2-1; v_gene: TRBV5-5; CDR3aa: ASSLEDNSYNEQF
d_gene: -; j_gene: TRBJ1-5; v_gene: TRBV18; CDR3aa: ASSPSNVGSQPQH
d_gene: -; j_gene: TRBJ2-2; v_gene: TRBV5-5; CDR3aa: ASSLGWAPNTGELF
d_gene: TRBD2; j_gene: TRBJ2-2; v_gene: TRBV7-9; CDR3aa: ARGAGGNTGELF
d_gene: -; j_gene: TRBJ1-1; v_gene: TRBV4-2; CDR3aa: ASSSNGDTEAF
d_gene: -; j_gene: TRBJ1-6; v_gene: TRBV27; CDR3aa: ASSLLEGTKDSPLH
d_gene: -; j_gene: TRBJ1-5; v_gene: TRBV4-1; CDR3aa: ASSQVGTQRQPQH
d_gene: TRBD1; j_gene: TRBJ2-7; v_gene: TRBV5-3; CDR3aa: ARRTEWDRVSYEQY
d_gene: -; j_gene: TRBJ2-7; v_gene: TRBV25-1; CDR3aa: ASSGIPYEQY
d_gene: TRBD1; j_gene: TRBJ2-5; v_gene: TRBV15; CDR3aa: ATSRDRGQETQY
d_gene: TRBD2; j_gene: TRBJ2-2; v_gene: TRBV6-1; CDR3aa: ASSGLAGDTGELF
d_gene: TRBD2; j_gene: TRBJ2-7; v_gene: TRBV28; CDR3aa: ASSLAAGLVEQY
d_gene: TRBD2; j_gene: TRBJ2-3; v_gene: TRBV18; CDR3aa: ASSPPGVAGATDTQY
d_gene: -; j_gene: TRBJ2-5; v_gene: TRBV9; CDR3aa: ASSVGQTQY
d_gene: TRBD1; j_gene: TRBJ1-1; v_gene: TRBV18; CDR3aa: ASFPGQGALGDTEAF
d_gene: -; j_gene: TRBJ2-2; v_gene: TRBV12-2; CDR3aa: ASRLDPREQCLKWTGELF
d_gene: -; j_gene: TRBJ1-5; v_gene: TRBV5-4; CDR3aa: ASSLGGGNQPQH